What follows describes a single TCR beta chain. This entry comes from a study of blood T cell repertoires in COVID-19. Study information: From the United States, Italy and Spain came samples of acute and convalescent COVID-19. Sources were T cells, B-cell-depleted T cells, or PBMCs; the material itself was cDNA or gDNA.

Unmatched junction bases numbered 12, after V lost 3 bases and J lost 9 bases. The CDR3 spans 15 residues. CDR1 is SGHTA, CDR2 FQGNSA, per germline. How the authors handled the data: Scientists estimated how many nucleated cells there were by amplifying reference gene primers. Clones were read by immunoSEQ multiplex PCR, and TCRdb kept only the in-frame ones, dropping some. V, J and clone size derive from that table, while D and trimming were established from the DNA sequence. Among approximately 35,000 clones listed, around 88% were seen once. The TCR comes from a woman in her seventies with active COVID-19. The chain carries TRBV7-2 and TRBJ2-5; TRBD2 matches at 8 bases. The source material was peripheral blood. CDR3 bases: TGTGCCAGCAGCTTTACTTTCGGGCCGGGAGGGTCCCAGTACTTC. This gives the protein CASSFTFGPGGSQYF. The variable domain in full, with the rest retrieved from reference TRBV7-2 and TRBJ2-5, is GAGVSQSPSNKVTEKGKDVELRCDPISGHTALYWYRQSLGQGLEFLIYFQGNSAPDKSGLPSDRFSAERTGGSVSTLTIQRTQQEDSAVYLCASSFTFGPGGSQYFGPGTRLLVL.